Listed here is a single T cell receptor (beta chain). This entry belongs to a study of OX40 agonist ivuxolimab in advanced cancers. The wider study: An agonistic anti-OX40 (CD134) antibody, ivuxolimab, was used to treat the patients. Participants could have had prior anti-PD-1, anti-PD-L1 or anti-CTLA-4 therapy, and around 40% had some.

Assay: immunoSEQ multiplex PCR; the TCRdb copy retains only in-frame clones and omits some. The repertoire holds fewer than 65,000 clones, with approximately 90% as singletons. CDR1 and CDR2 (germline): SGHDN, FVKESK. Trimming shortened V by 1 base and J by 3 bases, and 10 bases separated the two germline ends. The CDR3 loop spans 14 amino acids. The material was CD4+ or CD8+ T cells sorted from blood, obtained in a trial of the OX40 agonist ivuxolimab. The chain has TRBV14 and TRBJ2-7; a weak D match, TRBD2 (5 bases). The receptor's source is an adult with an advanced solid tumor such as melanoma, head and neck, liver or kidney cancer. The CDR3, as DNA: TGTGCCAGCAGCCAAGTCGGAGGATTCTACGAGCAGTACTTC. Translated: CASSQVGGFYEQYF.